This T cell receptor beta chain was sequenced for a study of glioma-infiltrating T cells after dendritic cell vaccination. Study in general: Patients had newly diagnosed or recurrent glioblastoma and received dendritic cell vaccines. Study observations and caveats: Higher TCR clonality did not directly relate to longer survival.

Time point indicated: after dendritic cell vaccination, including at tumor progression/relapse. Patients had residual fresh-frozen tumor tissue and more than two years of survival data. Up to about 2 ug genomic DNA was used for TCRB CDR3 amplification. TCRdb keeps only in-frame clones here, not all; method: immunoSEQ multiplex PCR. The table has 20,000 to 30,000 clones, around 92% seen once. Remarks on this clone: Its cognate antigen is unknown.

The CDR3 runs to 16 residues. V was clipped by 1 base and J by 5 bases; unmatched bases: 8. Germline CDR1 is SEHNR and CDR2 is FQNEAQ (reference sequence). The receptor was derived from a human donor with glioblastoma. Specimen: blood, collected after dendritic cell vaccination. This chain joins TRBV7-9 and TRBJ1-5; 7 bases line up with TRBD1. For the CDR3, the DNA is TGTGCCAGCAGCTTAGGCTGGGACAGCCTTCATCAGCCCCAGCATTTT. Protein product: CASSLGWDSLHQPQHF. The entire variable domain, with the rest obtained from reference TRBV7-9 and TRBJ1-5, is as follows: DTGVSQNPRHKITKRGQNVTFRCDPISEHNRLYWYRQTLGQGPEFLTYFQNEAQLEKSRLLSDRFSAERPKGSFSTLEIQRTEQGDSAMYLCASSLGWDSLHQPQHFGDGTRLSIL.